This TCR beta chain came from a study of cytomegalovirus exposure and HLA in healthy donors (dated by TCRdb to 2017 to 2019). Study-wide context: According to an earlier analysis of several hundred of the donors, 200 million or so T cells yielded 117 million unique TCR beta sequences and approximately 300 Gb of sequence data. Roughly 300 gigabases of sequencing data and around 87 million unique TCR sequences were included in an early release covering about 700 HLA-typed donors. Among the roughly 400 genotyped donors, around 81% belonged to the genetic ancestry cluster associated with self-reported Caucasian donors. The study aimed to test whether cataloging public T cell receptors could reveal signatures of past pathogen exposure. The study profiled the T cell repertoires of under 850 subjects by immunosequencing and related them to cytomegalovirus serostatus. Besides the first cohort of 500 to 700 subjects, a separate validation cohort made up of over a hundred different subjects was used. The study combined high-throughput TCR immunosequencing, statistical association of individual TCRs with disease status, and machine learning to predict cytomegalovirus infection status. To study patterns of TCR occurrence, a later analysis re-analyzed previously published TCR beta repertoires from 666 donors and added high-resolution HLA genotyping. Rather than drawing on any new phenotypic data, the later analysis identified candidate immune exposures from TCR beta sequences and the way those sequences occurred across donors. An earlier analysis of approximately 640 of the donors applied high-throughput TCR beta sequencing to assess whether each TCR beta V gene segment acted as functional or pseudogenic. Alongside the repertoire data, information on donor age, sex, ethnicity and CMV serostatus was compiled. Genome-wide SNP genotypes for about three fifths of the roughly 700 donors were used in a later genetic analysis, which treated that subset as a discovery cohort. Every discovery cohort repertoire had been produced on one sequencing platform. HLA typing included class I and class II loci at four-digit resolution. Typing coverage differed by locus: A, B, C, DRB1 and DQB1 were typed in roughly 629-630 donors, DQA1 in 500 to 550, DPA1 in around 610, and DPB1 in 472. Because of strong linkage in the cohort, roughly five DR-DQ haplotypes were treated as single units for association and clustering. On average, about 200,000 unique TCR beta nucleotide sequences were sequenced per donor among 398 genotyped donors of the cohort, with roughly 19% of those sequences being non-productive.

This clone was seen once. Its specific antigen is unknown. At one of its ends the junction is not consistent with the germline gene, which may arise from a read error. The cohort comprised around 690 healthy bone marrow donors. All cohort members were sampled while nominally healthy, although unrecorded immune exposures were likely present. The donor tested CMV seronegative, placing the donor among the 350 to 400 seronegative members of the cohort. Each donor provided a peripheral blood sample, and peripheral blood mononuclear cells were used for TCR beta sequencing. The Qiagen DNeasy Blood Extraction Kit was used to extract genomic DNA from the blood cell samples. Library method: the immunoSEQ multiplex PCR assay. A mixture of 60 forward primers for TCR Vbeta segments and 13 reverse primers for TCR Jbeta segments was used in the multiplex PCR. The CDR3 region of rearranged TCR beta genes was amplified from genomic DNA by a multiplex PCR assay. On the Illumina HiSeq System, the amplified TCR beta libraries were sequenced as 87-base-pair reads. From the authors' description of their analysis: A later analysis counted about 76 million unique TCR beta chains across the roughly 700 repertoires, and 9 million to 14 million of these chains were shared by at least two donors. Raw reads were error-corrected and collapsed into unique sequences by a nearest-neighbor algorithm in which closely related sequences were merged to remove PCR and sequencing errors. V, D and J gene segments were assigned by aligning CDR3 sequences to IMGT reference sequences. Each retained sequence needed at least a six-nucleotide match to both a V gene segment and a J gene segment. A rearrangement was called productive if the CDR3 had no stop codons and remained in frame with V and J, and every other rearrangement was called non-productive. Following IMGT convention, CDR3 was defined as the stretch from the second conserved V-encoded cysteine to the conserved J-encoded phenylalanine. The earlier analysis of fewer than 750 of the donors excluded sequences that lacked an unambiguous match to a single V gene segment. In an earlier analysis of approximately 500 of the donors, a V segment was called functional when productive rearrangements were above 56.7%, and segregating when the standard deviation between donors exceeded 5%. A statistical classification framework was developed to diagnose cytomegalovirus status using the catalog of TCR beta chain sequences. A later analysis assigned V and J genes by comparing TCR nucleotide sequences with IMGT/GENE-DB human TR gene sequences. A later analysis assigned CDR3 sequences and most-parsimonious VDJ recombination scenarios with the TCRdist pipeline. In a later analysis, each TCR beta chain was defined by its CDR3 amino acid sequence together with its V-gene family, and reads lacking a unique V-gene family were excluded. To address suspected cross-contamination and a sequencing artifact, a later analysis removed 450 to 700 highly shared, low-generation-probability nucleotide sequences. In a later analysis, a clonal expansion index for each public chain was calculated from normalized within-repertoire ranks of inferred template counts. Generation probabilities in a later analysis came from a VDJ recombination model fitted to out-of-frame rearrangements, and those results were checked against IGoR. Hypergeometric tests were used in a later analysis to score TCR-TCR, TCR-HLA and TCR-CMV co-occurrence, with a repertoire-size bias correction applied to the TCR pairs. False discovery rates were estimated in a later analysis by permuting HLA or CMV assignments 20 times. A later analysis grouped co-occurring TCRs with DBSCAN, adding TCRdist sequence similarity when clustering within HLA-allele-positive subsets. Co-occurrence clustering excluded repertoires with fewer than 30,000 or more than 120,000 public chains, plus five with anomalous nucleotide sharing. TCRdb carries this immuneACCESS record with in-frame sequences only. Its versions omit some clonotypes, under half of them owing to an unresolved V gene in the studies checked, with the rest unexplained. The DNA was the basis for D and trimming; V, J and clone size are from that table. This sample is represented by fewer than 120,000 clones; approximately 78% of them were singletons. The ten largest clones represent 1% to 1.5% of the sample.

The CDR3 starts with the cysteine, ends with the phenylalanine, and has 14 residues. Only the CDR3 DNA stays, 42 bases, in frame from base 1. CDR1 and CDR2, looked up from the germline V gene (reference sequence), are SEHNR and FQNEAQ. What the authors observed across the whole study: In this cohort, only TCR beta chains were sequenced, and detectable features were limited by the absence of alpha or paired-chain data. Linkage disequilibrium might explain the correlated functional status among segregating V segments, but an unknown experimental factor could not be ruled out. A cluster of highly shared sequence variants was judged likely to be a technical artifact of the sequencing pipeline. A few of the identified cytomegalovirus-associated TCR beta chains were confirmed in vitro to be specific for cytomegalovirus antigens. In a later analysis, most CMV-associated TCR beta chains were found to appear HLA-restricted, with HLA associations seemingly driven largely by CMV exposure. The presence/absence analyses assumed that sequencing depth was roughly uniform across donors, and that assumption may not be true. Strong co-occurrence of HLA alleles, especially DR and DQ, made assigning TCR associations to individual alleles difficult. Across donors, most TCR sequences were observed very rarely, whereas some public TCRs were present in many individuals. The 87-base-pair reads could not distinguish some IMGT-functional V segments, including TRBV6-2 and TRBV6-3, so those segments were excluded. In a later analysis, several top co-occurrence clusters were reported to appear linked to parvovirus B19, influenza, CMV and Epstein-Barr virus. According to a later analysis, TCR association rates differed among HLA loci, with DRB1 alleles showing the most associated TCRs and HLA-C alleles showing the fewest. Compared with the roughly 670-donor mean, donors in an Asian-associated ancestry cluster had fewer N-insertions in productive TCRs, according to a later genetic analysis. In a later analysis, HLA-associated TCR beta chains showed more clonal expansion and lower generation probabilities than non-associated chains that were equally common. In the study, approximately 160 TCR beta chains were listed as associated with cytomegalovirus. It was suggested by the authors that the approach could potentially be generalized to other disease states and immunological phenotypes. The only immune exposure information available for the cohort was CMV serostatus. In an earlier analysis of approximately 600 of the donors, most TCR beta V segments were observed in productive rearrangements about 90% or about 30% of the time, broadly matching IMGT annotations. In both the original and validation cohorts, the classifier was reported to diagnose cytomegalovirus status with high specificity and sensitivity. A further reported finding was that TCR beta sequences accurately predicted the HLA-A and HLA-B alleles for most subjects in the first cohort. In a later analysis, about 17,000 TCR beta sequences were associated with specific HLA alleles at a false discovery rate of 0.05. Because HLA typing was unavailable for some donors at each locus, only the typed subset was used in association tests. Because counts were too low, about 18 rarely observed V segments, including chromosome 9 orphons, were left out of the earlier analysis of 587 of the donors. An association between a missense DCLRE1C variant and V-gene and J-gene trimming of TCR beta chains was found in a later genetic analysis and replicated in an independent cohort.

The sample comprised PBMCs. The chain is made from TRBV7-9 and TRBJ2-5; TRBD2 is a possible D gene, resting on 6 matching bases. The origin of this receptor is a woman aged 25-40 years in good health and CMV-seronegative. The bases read TGTGCCAGCAGCCTAGCGAACAGGCAAGAGACCCAGTACTTC. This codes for CASSLANRQETQYF.